The 5 T cell receptor beta chains listed next were all sequenced from one sample in a study of T cell repertoires in cytomegalovirus infection. These receptors lack a known antigen. Via MiXCR, TCRdb re-called the reads, giving one row per CDR3 protein. This sample yields around 7,500 distinct CDR3 sequences, of which around 50% are seen a single time; about three quarters belongs to the top ten. The source material was PBMCs, sequenced either directly or after in vitro stimulation (not recorded which). The source of these receptors is a human donor in good health (CMV status not recorded). Some clones in this sample may be carry-over from other donors' samples.

This clonotype was seen at least ten times. CDR3 residues: CASSPGGTDTQYF. The CDR3 region has the DNA TGTGCCAGCAGCCCCGGGGGCACAGATACGCAGTATTTT. The chain uses TRBV9 and TRBJ2-3; D might be TRBD2 (5 bases). Germline-derived CDR1 and CDR2 are SGDLS and YYNGEE. Trimming cost V 4 bases and J 1 base, with 7 bases left between them. The CDR3 is 13 residues long. Drawing the rest from reference TRBV9 and TRBJ2-3, the complete variable domain is DSGVTQTPKHLITATGQRVTLRCSPRSGDLSVYWYQQSLDQGLQFLIQYYNGEERAKGNILERFSAQQFPDLHSELNLSSLELGDSALYFCASSPGGTDTQYFGPGTRLTVL.

This clonotype was observed a handful of times. The missing conserved phenylalanine or tryptophan at the end of this CDR3 makes a read error likely. V gene TRBV7-4 combines with J gene TRBJ2-1; D ambiguous. V lost 2 bases, J lost 0 bases, and 11 bases lay in between. Germline CDR1 SGHVT, CDR2 SQSDAQ. This CDR3 region has 16 residues. The CDR3 spells CASSLIVFSSYNEQFL. The CDR3 DNA reads TGTGCCAGCAGCTTAATCGTGTTCAGCTCCTACAATGAGCAGTTCTTA.

This clonotype was seen many times. The chain couples TRBV19 to TRBJ1-2; no clear D gene. This CDR3 has 16 amino acids. Looked up from germline, CDR1 is LNHDA and CDR2 is SQIVND (reference sequence). Deletions cut 4 bases from V and 4 bases from J, with 19 bases between. Written as DNA, the CDR3 is TGTGCCAGTAGTACCCTCCTTTACGGCAGCCCCTATGGCTACACCTTC. Its translation: CASSTLLYGSPYGYTF.

A note on this clonotype: The junction differs from germline at one of its ends, possibly a read error. The J gene is TRBJ2-1, the V gene TRBV12-5; either TRBD1 or TRBD2 may supply D (5 bases each). Germline lookup yields CDR1 LGHNT and CDR2 FRNRAP. CDR3 size: 19 residues. Here the CDR3 DNA reads TGTGCTAGTGGTTTGGTAGCGGTAATAGGGGCCGTCCCCTACCATGAGAAGTTCTTC. Translation: CASGLVAVIGAVPYHEKFF.

As regards this clonotype: Relative to the germline gene, one junction end is altered; a read error may explain this. The chain is built from TRBV7-9 and TRBJ2-7; maybe TRBD1 (6 bases). The germline CDR1 and CDR2 sequences are SEHNR and FQNEAQ (reference sequence). CDR3 size: 15 residues. For the CDR3, the DNA is TGTGCCAGCGGCTCACGGGACATCGGTTTCTACGAGCATTACTTC. It is translated as CASGSRDIGFYEHYF.